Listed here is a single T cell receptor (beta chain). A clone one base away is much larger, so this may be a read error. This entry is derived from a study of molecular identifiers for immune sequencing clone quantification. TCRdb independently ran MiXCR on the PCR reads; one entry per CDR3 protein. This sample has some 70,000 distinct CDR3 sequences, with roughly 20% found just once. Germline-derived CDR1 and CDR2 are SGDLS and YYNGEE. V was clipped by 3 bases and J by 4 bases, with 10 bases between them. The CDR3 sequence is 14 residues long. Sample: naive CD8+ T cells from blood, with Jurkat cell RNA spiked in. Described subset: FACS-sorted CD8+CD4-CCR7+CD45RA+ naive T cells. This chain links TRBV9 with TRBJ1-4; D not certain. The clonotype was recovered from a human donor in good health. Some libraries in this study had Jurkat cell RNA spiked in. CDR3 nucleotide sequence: TGTGCCAGCAGCGGCCCGATGGATAATGAAAAACTGTTTTTT. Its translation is CASSGPMDNEKLFF.